This T cell receptor (beta chain) was recovered during a study of human T cells and chemical hapten exposure. About the research overall: Skin on the upper inner arm, roughly 2 cm by roughly 2 cm in size, was sensitized with 2% DPC.

Under the authors' procedure: Between about 23,224 and 700,000 TCRs appeared in each sample, and the median stood at about 100,000. MiXCR, run by TCRdb on the RACE reads, gives a single entry per CDR3 protein. For this entry, the V and J calls and clone size follow TCRdb and not the study's own pipeline. The sample records more than 80,000 distinct CDR3 sequences, about 7.5% being singletons. The CDR3 length is 12 residues. V lost 7 bases, J lost 1 base, and 2 bases stayed unmatched. CDR1 SQVTM and CDR2 ANQGSEA come from the germline V gene. Study findings and constraints: No shift was seen in TCRs above 1 in 1000 frequency with DPC sensitization.

Time point given: patch test 1, 2 weeks after DPC sensitization. Indicated treatment: therapeutic diphenylcyclopropenone sensitization with weekly scalp DPC. Staff drew blood before applying each patch test. This clonotype appeared many times. Its target is unknown. The sequencing used whole blood, collected in connection with sensitization to the hapten diphenylcyclopropenone (DPC). The source is a woman aged 30 to 39 with alopecia areata. Some clones in this sample may be carry-over from other donors' samples. V usage is TRBV29-1 and J usage is TRBJ1-1; 8 nucleotides line up with TRBD1. CDR3 protein: CSGTGGNTEAFF. The CDR3 DNA follows: TGCAGCGGAACAGGGGGGAACACTGAAGCTTTCTTT.